This T cell receptor beta chain is drawn from a study of blood T cells in healthy people across ages (dated by TCRdb to the mid-2010s). In the study overall: In model experiments, roughly one uniquely barcoded TCR beta cDNA molecule per two T cells was captured by template switching. The study measured age-related changes in TCR beta repertoire diversity using deep sequencing normalized with unique cDNA molecular identifiers. Donors were grouped into four age groups: young (average roughly 15 years), middle-aged (around 39), aged (around 60) and long-lived (approximately 75). To avoid experimental bias, donors of different ages were spread randomly across the sequencing lanes. The study analyzed two additional independent replicas of 1 million unique cDNA reads from the same blood draw for two donors, one aged 18 to 30 and one aged 80 or older. The investigation overall reported the following: Observed TCR beta diversity per million T cells fell roughly linearly with age, and a significant reduction was already apparent by age approximately 40. Conclusive comparison of naive and antigen-experienced compartments was prevented by the profiling of bulk unsorted PBMCs. Estimates of total diversity from one million sequenced T cells were regarded as lower bounds and underestimates. Because donor CMV infection status was unknown, age-related changes in expanded clonotypes were potentially confounded. A strong correlation was found between observed TCR beta diversity and the percentage of naive T cells measured by flow cytometry. The long-lived group showed more naive CD4+ T cells, fewer expanded clones and increased TCR diversity than the aged group, suggesting age selection.

Sequences SEHNR (CDR1) and FQNEAQ (CDR2) are obtained from the germline V gene (reference sequence). Measured from the cysteine to the phenylalanine, the CDR3 is 13 residues long. Only the CDR3 region is kept as DNA, spanning 39 bases read in frame from base 1. Trimming costs V 1 base and J 5 bases, and their ends lie 5 bases apart. Systemically healthy Caucasian individuals from Russia, approximately 39 in total and aged roughly 6 to 100 years, were included as donors. Each donor gave 8 to 10 milliliters of peripheral blood, drawn into EDTA-treated Vacutainer tubes. Ficoll-Paque density-gradient centrifugation was used to isolate PBMCs, with at least 7 million obtained per sample. Total RNA was extracted from PBMCs with Trizol reagent, with at least 6 micrograms obtained per sample. For every donor, an aliquot of PBMCs went through flow cytometry to measure the percentages of naive CD45RAhigh/CD27high T cells.

The library was built by means of 5' RACE. The sample was run on an Illumina HiSeq 2500. A second PCR of about 6 to 11 cycles was performed with a sample-barcoded 5' primer and a J-beta primer mix. A template-switch 5' adaptor carrying 12 random nucleotides introduced a unique molecular identifier onto each TCR beta cDNA molecule. At least 3 million CDR3-containing paired-end reads were obtained from each sample. The Mint cDNA synthesis kit, primed by a TRBC-specific oligonucleotide, was used to synthesize first-strand cDNA from all RNA. Following uracil-DNA glycosylase treatment, a first 18-cycle PCR with universal primers M1SS and BC2_uni_R was performed on all cDNA. Per the authors' processing: Normalization of each sample was performed by random selection of 1 million high-quality reads, each carrying a distinct molecular identifier. Instead of being binned into consensus sequences, reads that shared molecular identifiers were thrown out. MiTCR, with a Q25 quality threshold and the strictest error-elimination algorithm, was used for CDR3 identification, clonotype clustering and error correction. A nonparametric unseen species model with Euler transformation was used to estimate a lower bound on total TCR beta diversity. TCRdb took the public reads, trimmed them with fastp at Q25, ran MiXCR for clone calling and kept in-frame beta chains. One record per CDR3 amino acid sequence lists the most common genes and DNA. It is TCRdb's table, rather than the study itself, that gives the V and J calls and clone size. The sample profile shows about 290,000 distinct CDR3 sequences; 27% of them were found once. The ten largest clones capture approximately 28% of the sample.

This clonotype was observed at least ten times. Its antigen is unknown. Per-nucleotide qualities are absent, and no much larger clonotype sits a single base away. The specimen sequenced was blood. The sequence derives from a woman aged 70-85 years in good health. This receptor chain uses TRBV7-9 and TRBJ1-4; the D segment cannot be called with confidence. The CDR3 in this case is CASSLGLNEKLFF. The nucleotide sequence reads as follows: TGTGCCAGCAGCTTAGGCCTCAATGAAAAACTGTTTTTT.